A selection of T cell receptor beta chains follows, all from one sample in a study of blood T cell repertoires in COVID-19. The data were produced by immunoSEQ multiplex PCR, yet TCRdb's version contains in-frame clones alone and is incomplete. The table lists over 250,000 clones, approximately 86% of them singletons, with around 12% in the top ten. The sample consisted of peripheral blood. The source of these receptors is a woman in her seventies with COVID-19, enrolled during active disease. The CDR3 runs from the conserved cysteine through the conserved F or W. D genes are given only for firm matches. Rows give clone size only sometimes, using once, few, many, or a class for an expanded clone.

d_gene: NA
abundance: NA
j_gene: TRBJ1-1
v_gene: TRBV6-2/TRBV6-3
CDR3aa: CASSLSENTEAFF
CDR3nt: TGTGCCAGCAGTTTATCAGAGAACACTGAAGCTTTCTTT

d_gene: TRBD2
abundance: NA
j_gene: TRBJ2-7
v_gene: TRBV15
CDR3aa: CATRRLAGNYEQYF
CDR3nt: TGTGCCACCAGAAGACTAGCGGGGAACTACGAGCAGTACTTC

d_gene: TRBD2
abundance: NA
j_gene: TRBJ2-1
v_gene: TRBV4-2
CDR3aa: CASSPRLGGSSYNEQFF
CDR3nt: TGTGCCAGCAGCCCTCGCCTCGGGGGGAGCTCCTACAATGAGCAGTTCTTC

d_gene: NA
abundance: NA
j_gene: TRBJ1-3
v_gene: TRBV30
CDR3aa: CAWSRGGAQTGNTIYF
CDR3nt: TGTGCCTGGAGTAGGGGGGGCGCTCAAACTGGAAACACCATATATTTT

d_gene: NA
abundance: NA
j_gene: TRBJ2-5
v_gene: TRBV5-1
CDR3aa: CASSLGGAAGETQYF
CDR3nt: TGCGCCAGCAGCTTGGGGGGAGCCGCTGGGGAGACCCAGTACTTC

d_gene: NA
abundance: NA
j_gene: TRBJ1-2
v_gene: TRBV4-3
CDR3aa: CASSQEAGYGYTF
CDR3nt: TGCGCCAGCAGCCAAGAGGCAGGGTATGGCTACACCTTC

d_gene: TRBD1
abundance: NA
j_gene: TRBJ2-1
v_gene: TRBV6-5
CDR3aa: CASSRDRSENEQFF
CDR3nt: TGTGCCAGCAGTCGGGACAGGTCTGAGAATGAGCAGTTCTTC

d_gene: NA
abundance: NA
j_gene: TRBJ1-2
v_gene: TRBV24-1
CDR3aa: CATSDLDSGGYTF
CDR3nt: TGTGCCACCAGTGACCTGGACAGTGGCGGCTACACCTTC

d_gene: TRBD2
abundance: once
j_gene: TRBJ2-3
v_gene: TRBV5-4
CDR3aa: CASSSPGGGAVITDTQYF
CDR3nt: TGTGCCAGCAGCTCCCCCGGCGGGGGGGCCGTGATTACAGATACGCAGTATTTT

d_gene: NA
abundance: once
j_gene: TRBJ1-1
v_gene: TRBV14
CDR3aa: CASSQDRTLGTEAFF
CDR3nt: TGTGCCAGCAGCCAAGATAGGACTTTAGGGACTGAAGCTTTCTTT

d_gene: NA
abundance: NA
j_gene: TRBJ2-7
v_gene: TRBV7-8
CDR3aa: CASSLRQGIRDEQYF
CDR3nt: TGTGCCAGCAGCTTACGGCAGGGAATCAGGGACGAGCAGTACTTC

d_gene: TRBD1
abundance: NA
j_gene: TRBJ1-2
v_gene: TRBV24-1
CDR3aa: CATSEGTARGYTF
CDR3nt: TGTGCCACCAGTGAAGGGACAGCAAGGGGCTACACCTTC

d_gene: NA
abundance: NA
j_gene: TRBJ1-2
v_gene: TRBV5-1
CDR3aa: CASSLEAGKGYTF
CDR3nt: TGCGCCAGCAGCTTGGAGGCAGGGAAAGGCTACACCTTC

d_gene: NA
abundance: NA
j_gene: TRBJ2-7
v_gene: TRBV6-1
CDR3aa: CASSERDSPREQYF
CDR3nt: TGTGCCAGCAGTGAACGGGATTCGCCGAGAGAGCAGTACTTC

d_gene: NA
abundance: NA
j_gene: TRBJ2-7
v_gene: TRBV28
CDR3aa: CASTSGPSVIYEQYF
CDR3nt: TGTGCCAGCACCTCGGGACCTAGCGTGATCTACGAGCAGTACTTC

d_gene: NA
abundance: NA
j_gene: TRBJ1-1
v_gene: TRBV19
CDR3aa: CASLNRVPEAFF
CDR3nt: TGTGCCAGCCTAAACAGGGTCCCTGAAGCTTTCTTT

d_gene: NA
abundance: NA
j_gene: TRBJ1-2
v_gene: TRBV19
CDR3aa: CASTPPRQALRHHGYTF
CDR3nt: TGTGCCAGTACCCCCCCCCGACAGGCCCTTAGGCACCATGGCTACACCTTC

d_gene: TRBD1
abundance: NA
j_gene: TRBJ1-4
v_gene: TRBV11-2
CDR3aa: CASSLNFWGQGGSNEKLFF
CDR3nt: TGTGCCAGCAGCCTTAATTTTTGGGGCCAGGGGGGATCTAATGAAAAACTGTTTTTT

d_gene: NA
abundance: NA
j_gene: TRBJ1-6
v_gene: TRBV28
CDR3aa: CASSLSADYNSPLHF
CDR3nt: TGTGCCAGCAGTTTAAGTGCGGATTATAATTCACCCCTCCACTTT

d_gene: TRBD1
abundance: NA
j_gene: TRBJ1-1
v_gene: TRBV5-1
CDR3aa: CASSPKAGQLTEAFF
CDR3nt: TGCGCCAGCAGCCCGAAGGCGGGACAGCTTACTGAAGCTTTCTTT

d_gene: TRBD2
abundance: NA
j_gene: TRBJ2-3
v_gene: TRBV5-1
CDR3aa: CASSSPGGPTDTQYF
CDR3nt: TGCGCCAGCAGCTCGCCGGGAGGGCCCACAGATACGCAGTATTTT

d_gene: NA
abundance: NA
j_gene: TRBJ1-1
v_gene: TRBV30
CDR3aa: CAWSPQGFGTEAFF
CDR3nt: TGTGCCTGGAGTCCCCAGGGATTTGGCACTGAAGCTTTCTTT

d_gene: NA
abundance: NA
j_gene: TRBJ1-4
v_gene: TRBV4-3
CDR3aa: CASSRTGLTNEKLFF
CDR3nt: TGCGCCAGCAGCCGAACAGGTTTAACTAATGAAAAACTGTTTTTT

d_gene: NA
abundance: once
j_gene: TRBJ2-1
v_gene: TRBV7-6
CDR3aa: CASSPLAVAEQFF
CDR3nt: TGTGCCAGCAGCCCCTTAGCGGTGGCTGAGCAGTTCTTC

d_gene: NA
abundance: few
j_gene: TRBJ1-2
v_gene: TRBV5-6
CDR3aa: CASSFAGMNYGYTF
CDR3nt: TGTGCCAGCAGCTTTGCGGGAATGAACTATGGCTACACCTTC

d_gene: TRBD1
abundance: NA
j_gene: TRBJ2-1
v_gene: TRBV28
CDR3aa: CASSLGQGAHNEQFF
CDR3nt: TGTGCCAGCAGTTTAGGGCAGGGGGCTCACAATGAGCAGTTCTTC

d_gene: TRBD2
abundance: NA
j_gene: TRBJ2-3
v_gene: TRBV9
CDR3aa: CASSKSGASTDTQYF
CDR3nt: TGTGCCAGCAGCAAGAGCGGGGCTAGCACAGATACGCAGTATTTT

d_gene: TRBD1
abundance: NA
j_gene: TRBJ2-1
v_gene: TRBV12-3/TRBV12-4
CDR3aa: CASGTGGDEQFF
CDR3nt: TGTGCCAGCGGGACAGGGGGTGATGAGCAGTTCTTC

d_gene: NA
abundance: once
j_gene: TRBJ2-5
v_gene: TRBV15
CDR3aa: CATSEEGYVQETQYF
CDR3nt: TGTGCCACCAGCGAAGAGGGCTACGTGCAAGAGACCCAGTACTTC

d_gene: NA
abundance: NA
j_gene: TRBJ2-5
v_gene: TRBV30
CDR3aa: CAGTRTYGETQYF
CDR3nt: TGTGCTGGTACTAGGACCTATGGAGAGACCCAGTACTTC

d_gene: NA
abundance: NA
j_gene: TRBJ1-2
v_gene: TRBV5-4
CDR3aa: CASSSPRDYGYTF
CDR3nt: TGTGCCAGCAGCTCTCCCAGGGACTATGGCTACACCTTC

d_gene: NA
abundance: NA
j_gene: TRBJ1-1
v_gene: TRBV28
CDR3aa: CASSLGGGAEAFF
CDR3nt: TGTGCCAGCAGTTTGGGGGGAGGGGCTGAAGCTTTCTTT

d_gene: NA
abundance: NA
j_gene: TRBJ2-7
v_gene: TRBV6-2/TRBV6-3
CDR3aa: CASSYRGQGGNEQYF
CDR3nt: TGTGCCAGCAGTTATAGAGGGCAGGGAGGAAACGAGCAGTACTTC

d_gene: NA
abundance: NA
j_gene: TRBJ2-3
v_gene: TRBV9
CDR3aa: CASSAFPGSTDTQYF
CDR3nt: TGTGCCAGCAGCGCATTCCCCGGGTCCACAGATACGCAGTATTTT

d_gene: TRBD1
abundance: NA
j_gene: TRBJ1-5
v_gene: TRBV12-5
CDR3aa: CASGLVLGQGDQPQHF
CDR3nt: TGTGCTAGTGGTTTGGTTCTGGGACAGGGGGATCAGCCCCAGCATTTT

d_gene: NA
abundance: NA
j_gene: TRBJ2-3
v_gene: TRBV9
CDR3aa: CASSPRRGTDTQYF
CDR3nt: TGTGCCAGCAGCCCCCGCCGGGGGACAGATACGCAGTATTTT